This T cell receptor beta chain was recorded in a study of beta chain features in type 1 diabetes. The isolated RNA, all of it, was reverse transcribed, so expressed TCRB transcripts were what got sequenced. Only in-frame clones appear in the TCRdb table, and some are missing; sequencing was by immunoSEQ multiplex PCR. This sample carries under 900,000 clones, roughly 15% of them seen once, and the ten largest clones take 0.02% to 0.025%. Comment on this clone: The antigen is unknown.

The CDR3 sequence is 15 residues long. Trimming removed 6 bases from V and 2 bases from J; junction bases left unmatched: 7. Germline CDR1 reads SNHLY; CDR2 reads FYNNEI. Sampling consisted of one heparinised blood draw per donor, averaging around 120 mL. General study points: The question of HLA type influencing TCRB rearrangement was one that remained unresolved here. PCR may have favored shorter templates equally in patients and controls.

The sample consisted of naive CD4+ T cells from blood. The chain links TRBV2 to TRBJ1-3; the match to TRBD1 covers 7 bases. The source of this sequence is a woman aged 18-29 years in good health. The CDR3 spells CASRIRGTAGNTIYF. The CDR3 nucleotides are TGTGCCAGCAGGATCCGAGGGACAGCTGGAAACACCATATATTTT.